These T cell receptor beta chains were read from a single sample in a study of OX40 agonist ivuxolimab in advanced cancers. Sequencing used immunoSEQ multiplex PCR; TCRdb keeps in-frame clones, though not all of them. The repertoire includes tens of thousands of clones, 80% to 85% of them detected once, and roughly 3.4% sits in the top ten. The sequencing used CD4+ or CD8+ T cells sorted from blood, collected in a trial of the OX40 agonist ivuxolimab. These TCRs come from an adult with an advanced solid tumor such as melanoma, head and neck, liver or kidney cancer. Both conserved end residues are part of each CDR3. A D gene is named only where the DNA matches it firmly. The size field is filled for only some rows; it gives once, few, many or a size class.

size,V,D,length,J,DNA,CDR3
NA,TRBV6-1,NA,13,TRBJ1-6,TGTGCCAGCATAGGTAGGGTCGGATCACCCCTCCACTTT,CASIGRVGSPLHF
NA,TRBV28,TRBD1,15,TRBJ1-4,TGTGCCAGCAGTCGCGGACAGGGAAAGAATGAAAAACTGTTTTTT,CASSRGQGKNEKLFF
few,TRBV10-3,NA,16,TRBJ1-6,TGTGCCATCAGCTTCGACAGGATCGGGTTAGGTTCACCCCTCCACTTT,CAISFDRIGLGSPLHF
NA,TRBV7-2,NA,15,TRBJ2-3,TGTGCCAGCAACCCCCGCGGGGGCGCCACAGATACGCAGTATTTT,CASNPRGGATDTQYF
few,TRBV28,NA,13,TRBJ1-5,TGTGCCAGCAGTTTTCGAGGTTGGCAGCCCCAGCATTTT,CASSFRGWQPQHF
NA,TRBV2,TRBD1,17,TRBJ1-5,TGTGCCAGCAGTACCCAAGGGGACAGGAGAAGCAATCAGCCCCAGCATTTT,CASSTQGDRRSNQPQHF
few,TRBV7-2,NA,14,TRBJ1-2,TGTGCCAGCAGCTCAGAATGGGACCGCTCTGGCTACACCTTC,CASSSEWDRSGYTF
NA,TRBV9,TRBD1,16,TRBJ2-5,TGTGCCAGCAGCGTAGTTGGGACAGGGGAAGGGGAGACCCAGTACTTC,CASSVVGTGEGETQYF
NA,TRBV2,TRBD2,16,TRBJ2-1,TGTGCCAGCAGTCCTACCTCCCCGGGGGGGTACAATGAGCAGTTCTTC,CASSPTSPGGYNEQFF
NA,TRBV10-3,NA,16,TRBJ1-1,TGTGCCATCAGTGAGTCTGGACGGGTGGGAGGGCCTGAAGCTTTCTTT,CAISESGRVGGPEAFF